This TCR beta chain was captured in a study of blood T cell repertoires in COVID-19. Study-level information: Acute and convalescent COVID-19 specimens originated in the United States, Italy and Spain. PBMCs, B-cell-depleted T cells, or T cells provided the cDNA or gDNA that made up the material.

As processed by the authors: Using reference gene primer amplification, nucleated cell counts were estimated. Profiling relied on immunoSEQ multiplex PCR, and the TCRdb table lists in-frame clones only, not all of them. The V and J calls and clone size come from that table; D and trimming were worked out from the DNA. The data contain about 60,000 clones, nearly 85% of them singletons. CDR1 is MGHRA, CDR2 YSYEKL, per germline. The CDR3 runs to 16 residues. Deletions cut 0 bases from V and 4 bases from J, with 16 bases between. The rearrangement joins TRBV4-1 to TRBJ2-7; possible D gene TRBD1, 5 bases. This receptor was identified in a human donor in a cohort sampled during active COVID-19. The specimen sequenced was peripheral blood. The CDR3, as DNA: TGCGCCAGCAGCCAAGATGGACACCGTCCAATTTACGAGCAGTACTTC. Its translation is CASSQDGHRPIYEQYF.